This T cell receptor beta chain was found in a study of human T cells and chemical hapten exposure. Study background: While the approximately 25-week study was under way, patients received diphenylcyclopropenone on the scalp every week. Study-level points and caveats: The study found expanded TCRs formed significantly more large CDR3 similarity clusters than controls. Counts of TCRs expanded at PT1 correlated positively with patch test score.

MiXCR, run by TCRdb on the RACE reads, gives a single entry per CDR3 protein. In the table there are about 97,000 distinct CDR3 sequences, roughly 27% of which are singletons. Time point indicated: patch test 3, about 24 weeks after DPC sensitization. Indicated treatment: therapeutic diphenylcyclopropenone sensitization with weekly scalp DPC. Total RNA came from unfractionated whole blood. About this clonotype itself: What it binds is unknown.

CDR1 SQVTM and CDR2 ANQGSEA come from the germline V gene. This CDR3 has 14 residues. Trimming removed 5 bases at V and 6 bases at J, with 18 bases between. The chain combines TRBV29-1 with TRBJ2-3; D remains unclear. Sequenced here: whole blood, sampled in connection with sensitization to the hapten diphenylcyclopropenone (DPC). This receptor was identified in a man aged 35 to 55 with alopecia areata. Some clones in this sample may be carry-over from other donors' samples. CDR3 in amino acids: CSVSFSAIPDTQYF. The CDR3 DNA follows: TGCAGCGTTTCTTTCTCAGCTATTCCGGATACGCAGTATTTT.